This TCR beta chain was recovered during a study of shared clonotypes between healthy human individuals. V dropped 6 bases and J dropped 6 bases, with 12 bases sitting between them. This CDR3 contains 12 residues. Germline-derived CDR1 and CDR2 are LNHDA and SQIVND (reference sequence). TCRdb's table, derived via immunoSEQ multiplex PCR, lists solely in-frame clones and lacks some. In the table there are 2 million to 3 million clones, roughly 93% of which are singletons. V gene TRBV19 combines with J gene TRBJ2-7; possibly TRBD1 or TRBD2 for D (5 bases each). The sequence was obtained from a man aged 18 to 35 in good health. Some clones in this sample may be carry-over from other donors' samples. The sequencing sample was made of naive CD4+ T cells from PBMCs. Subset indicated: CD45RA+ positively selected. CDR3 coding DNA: TGTGCCAGTAGGGGACGGTTTGGCGAGCAGTACTTC. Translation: CASRGRFGEQYF.